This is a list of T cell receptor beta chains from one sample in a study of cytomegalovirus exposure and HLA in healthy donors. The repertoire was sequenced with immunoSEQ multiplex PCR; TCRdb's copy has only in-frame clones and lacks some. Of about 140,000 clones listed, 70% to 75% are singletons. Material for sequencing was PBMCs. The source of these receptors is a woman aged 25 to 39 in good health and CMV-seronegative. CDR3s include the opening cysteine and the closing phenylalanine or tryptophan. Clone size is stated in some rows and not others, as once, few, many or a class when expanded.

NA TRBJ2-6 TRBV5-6 CASSSGLTNVLTF
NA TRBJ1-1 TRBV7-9 CSSSDRGAFF
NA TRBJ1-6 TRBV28 CASSKTASSGNSPLHF
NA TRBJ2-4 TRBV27 CASSSFQGARLHIQYF
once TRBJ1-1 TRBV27 CASSFLGSRVSNTEAFF
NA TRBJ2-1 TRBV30 CAWSELGGEQFF
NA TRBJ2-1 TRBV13 CASSLPLAGGQQFF
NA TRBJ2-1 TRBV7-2 CASSFWTSVYNEQFF
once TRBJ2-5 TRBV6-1 CASIWFTGETQYF
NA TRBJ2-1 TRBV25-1 CASNGNQGKKYNEQFF
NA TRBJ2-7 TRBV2 CASMRSLDSEQYF
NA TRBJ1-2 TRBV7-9 CASSKGTGNYGYTF
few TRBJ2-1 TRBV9 CASSVSGLDNEQFF
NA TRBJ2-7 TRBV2 CASLSDVGASYEQYF
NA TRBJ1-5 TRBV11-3 CASSSTQWWLQPQHF
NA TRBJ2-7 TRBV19 CASSTTPLAGAVEQYF
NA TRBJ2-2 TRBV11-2 CASSLPSGGRTGELFF
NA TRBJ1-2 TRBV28 CASSGSGQGYGYTF
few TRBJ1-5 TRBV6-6 CASSRDRGDSNQPQHF
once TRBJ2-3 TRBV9 CASSVGTGSADTQYF
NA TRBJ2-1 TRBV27 CASSTTSGRSSYNEQFF
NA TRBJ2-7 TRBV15 CATSRKLAGAYEQYF
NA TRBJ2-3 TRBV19 CASSIGGLSTDTQYF
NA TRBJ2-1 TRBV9 CASSVGLAGGHSEQFF
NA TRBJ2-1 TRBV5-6 CASSLGSGSIDEQFF
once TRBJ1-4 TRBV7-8 CASSLDRVASGLFF
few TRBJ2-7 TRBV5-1 CASSSDTYEQYF
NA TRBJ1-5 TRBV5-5 CASRTDAGAQHF